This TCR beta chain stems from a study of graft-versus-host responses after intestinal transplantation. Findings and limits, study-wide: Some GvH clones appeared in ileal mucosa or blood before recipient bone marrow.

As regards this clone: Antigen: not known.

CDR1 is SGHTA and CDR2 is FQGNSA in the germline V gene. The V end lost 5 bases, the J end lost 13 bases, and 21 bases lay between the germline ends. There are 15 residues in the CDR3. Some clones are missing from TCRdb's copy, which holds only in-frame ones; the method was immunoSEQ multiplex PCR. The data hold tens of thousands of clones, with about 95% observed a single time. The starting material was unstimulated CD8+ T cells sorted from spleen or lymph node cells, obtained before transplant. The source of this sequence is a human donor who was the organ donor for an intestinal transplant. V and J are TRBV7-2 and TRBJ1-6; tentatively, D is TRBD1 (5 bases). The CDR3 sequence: CASSTFTGRRSPLHF. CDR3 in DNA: TGTGCCAGCAGCACCTTCACGGGACGCCGTTCTCCCCTCCACTTT.